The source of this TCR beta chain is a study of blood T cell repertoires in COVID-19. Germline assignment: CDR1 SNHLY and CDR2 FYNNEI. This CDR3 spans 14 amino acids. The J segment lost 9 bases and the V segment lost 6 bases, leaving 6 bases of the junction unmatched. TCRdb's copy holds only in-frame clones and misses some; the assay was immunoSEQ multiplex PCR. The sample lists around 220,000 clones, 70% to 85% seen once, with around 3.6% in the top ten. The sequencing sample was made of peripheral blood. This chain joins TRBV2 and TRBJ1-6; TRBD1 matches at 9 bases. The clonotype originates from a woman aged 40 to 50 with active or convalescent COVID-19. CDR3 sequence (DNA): TGTGCCAGCAGCCTCGGGACAGGGATTTCACCCCTCCACTTT. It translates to CASSLGTGISPLHF.